The present entry profiles one T cell receptor (beta chain) with its context. Its antigen is not known. One entry per CDR3 protein results from TCRdb running MiXCR on the 5' RACE reads. The sample comprises 240,000 or so distinct CDR3 sequences, about 7% of which are singletons, and roughly 0.9% rests with the top ten. This specimen comes from a study of T cells after yellow fever vaccination. Study-wide results and caveats: Boosting was followed by the reappearance of most primary-vaccination clones (just under 97% CD4, 85% to 90% CD8). Highly abundant clonotypes carried over from the bulk population could end up in FACS-sorted repertoires as contaminants.

CDR3 length equals 17 residues. Germline V CDR1 and CDR2: SGHTA, FQGNSA. After removal of 5 bases from V and 2 bases from J, the junction contained 11 bases not matched to a gene. Sequenced material: CD4+ T cells sorted from PBMCs, taken 15 days after the yellow fever booster vaccination. This TCR was sampled from a man younger than 45 who received the YFV17D yellow fever vaccine. V usage is TRBV7-2 and J usage is TRBJ2-5; 10 bases match TRBD2. CDR3 DNA: TGTGCCAGCAGCAGAGGGACTAGCGCGGTCCCGCAAGAGACCCAGTACTTC. It encodes CASSRGTSAVPQETQYF.